What follows describes a single T cell receptor beta chain. Its antigen is still unknown. No base quality information exists; no much larger clone differs at one position. Enrolling through a virtual design, the prospective study's participants ranged in age from about 18 to 89 years and lived across 24 United States geographic areas. In the prospective study, participants were assigned to cohorts based on the clinical history participants reported in a screening survey and a study questionnaire. For ImmuneRACE Cohort 3, a participant was defined as recovered based on two consecutive negative NP/OP PCR tests, clearance by a healthcare professional, or resolution of symptoms. Each participant in the prospective study had whole blood, serum and a nasopharyngeal or oropharyngeal swab collected by mobile phlebotomists. Over a 2-month period, participants in the prospective study had the option of providing additional blood draws and questionnaires. Prospective study blood samples were shipped either frozen or at room temperature before DNA extraction.

These data originate in a study of blood T cell repertoires in COVID-19 (dated by TCRdb to between 2020 and 2021). Background for the entire study: Samples covering the acute and convalescent phases of COVID-19 were provided by collaborators in the United States, Italy and Spain. The prospective study material was composed of cDNA or gDNA derived from T cells, B-cell-depleted T cells, or PBMCs. Deeply sampled blood TCRbeta repertoires from subjects exposed to, actively infected with, or recovered from COVID-19 were included in the dataset. The repertoires were released in a freely available public database intended as a resource for research on the immune response to SARS-CoV-2. The samples were drawn from two sources: the first 160 participants of the ongoing ImmuneRACE study, and 1,000 to 1,500 subjects contributed by 6 global collaborators. Nearly every sample came with metadata listing a de-identified subject ID, COVID-19 status, age in years and sex. HLA class I and class II types, where available, came from metadata supplied by the sample provider rather than from assay-based typing. Study-wide findings and limitations: The quantity of clinical and demographic metadata differed by source and by participant and was supplied without curation.

The immunoSEQ Assay, a bias-controlled multiplex PCR, was used to amplify TCRbeta CDR3 regions from genomic DNA. Processing in the source paper ran as follows. The number of nucleated cells in each sample was estimated from the amplification of reference gene primers within the assay. To quantify the absolute abundance of each unique TCRbeta CDR3 rearrangement, sequence reads were collapsed and filtered. For each sample, productive Simpson clonality was calculated by taking the square root of Simpson's diversity index across productive rearrangements. TCRdb took over this immuneACCESS table, retaining in-frame rearrangements with V and J assigned. Such tables are incomplete; in checked studies, under half of the missing clones stem from an unresolved V gene, and the remainder is unexplained. V and J calls plus clone size are reproduced from that table; the DNA served to infer D and trimming. The sample table lists about 290,000 clones, 75% to 90% of them with a count of one. In total, the top ten clones hold 1.7% of the sample.

The germline V gene sets CDR1 to SGHAT and CDR2 to FQNNGV. The CDR3 covers 11 residues, taking in both the cysteine and the phenylalanine. Only the CDR3 DNA stays, 33 bases, in frame from base 1. V is pared back by 2 bases and J by 5 bases, with 4 bases lying between the germline termini. The chain employs TRBV11-2 and TRBJ2-7; no D gene is confidently identified. Sequenced sample: PBMCs or T cells enriched from blood (not recorded which). The clonotype originates from a woman in her thirties or forties who had recovered from COVID-19. The CDR3 loop reads CASSLFNEQYF. The DNA sequence is given as TGTGCCAGCAGCTTATTCAACGAGCAGTACTTC.